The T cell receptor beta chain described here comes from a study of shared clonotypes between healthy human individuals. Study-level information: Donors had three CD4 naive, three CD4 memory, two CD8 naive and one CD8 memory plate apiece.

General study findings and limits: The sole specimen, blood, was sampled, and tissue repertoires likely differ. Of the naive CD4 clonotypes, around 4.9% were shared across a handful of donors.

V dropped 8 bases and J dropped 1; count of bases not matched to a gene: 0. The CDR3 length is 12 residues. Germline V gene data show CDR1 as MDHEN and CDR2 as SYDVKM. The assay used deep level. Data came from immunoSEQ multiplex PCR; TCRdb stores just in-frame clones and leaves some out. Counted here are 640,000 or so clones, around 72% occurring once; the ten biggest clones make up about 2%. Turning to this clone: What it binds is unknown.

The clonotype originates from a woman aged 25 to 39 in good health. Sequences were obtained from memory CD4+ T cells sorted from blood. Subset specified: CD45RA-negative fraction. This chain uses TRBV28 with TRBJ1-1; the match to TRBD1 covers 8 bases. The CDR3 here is CASGQGNTEAFF. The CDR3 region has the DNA TGTGCCAGCGGACAGGGGAACACTGAAGCTTTCTTT.